The T cell receptor (beta chain) described here comes from a study of cytomegalovirus exposure and HLA in healthy donors (TCRdb year 2017). Some background on the complete study: An earlier analysis of approximately 590 of the donors reported about 250 Gb of sequence data and roughly 100 million unique TCR beta sequences from 150 million to 200 million T cells. An early release covering 550 to 700 HLA-typed donors comprised around 300 gigabases of sequencing data and approximately 85 million unique TCR sequences. Of the roughly 410 genotyped donors, approximately 81% were placed in the genetic ancestry cluster associated with self-reported Caucasian donors. The study was designed to test whether signatures of past pathogen exposure could be identified by cataloging public T cell receptors. The study used immunosequencing to profile the T cell repertoires of about 670 subjects and linked those repertoires to cytomegalovirus serostatus. A separate validation cohort of over 95 different subjects was used in addition to the roughly 700-subject first cohort. High-throughput TCR immunosequencing, statistical association of individual TCRs with disease status, and machine learning were combined to predict cytomegalovirus infection status. In a later analysis, previously published TCR beta repertoires from 670 or so donors were re-analyzed and high-resolution HLA genotyping was added so that TCR occurrence patterns could be studied. In the later analysis, no new phenotypic data were used to find candidate immune exposures; instead, reliance was placed on TCR beta sequences and their occurrence across donors. In an earlier analysis of around 540 of the donors, high-throughput TCR beta sequencing was used to judge whether each TCR beta V gene segment behaved as functional or pseudogenic. Alongside the repertoire data, information on donor age, sex, ethnicity and CMV serostatus was compiled. Genome-wide SNP genotypes for about 55% of the 666 donors were used in a later genetic analysis, which treated that subset as a discovery cohort. Every repertoire in the discovery cohort had been generated on one and the same sequencing platform. Both class I and class II loci were covered by HLA typing, at four-digit resolution. Typing coverage varied by locus: roughly 629-630 donors for A, B, C, DRB1 and DQB1; about 520 for DQA1; nearly 610 for DPA1; roughly 450 for DPB1. Five DR-DQ haplotypes were handled as single units for association and clustering, since linkage in the cohort was strong. Among 300 to 450 genotyped donors of the cohort, an average of around 240,000 unique TCR beta nucleotide sequences were sequenced per donor, 15% to 20% of them non-productive. Findings and caveats that apply to the study as a whole: Several of the top co-occurrence clusters appeared to be linked to parvovirus B19, influenza, CMV and Epstein-Barr virus, according to a later analysis. Cytomegalovirus status was reported to be diagnosed by the classifier with high specificity and sensitivity in both the original and validation cohorts. Correlated functional status among segregating V segments might be attributable to linkage disequilibrium, but an unknown experimental factor could not be ruled out. Sequencing depth was assumed to be roughly uniform across donors in the presence/absence analyses, though that assumption may not hold. In an earlier analysis of several hundred of the donors, most TCR beta V segments were observed in productive rearrangements about 90% or about 30% of the time, broadly matching IMGT annotations. The authors suggested that the approach could potentially be generalized to other disease states and immunological phenotypes. The earlier analysis of 587 of the donors excluded over 15 rarely observed V segments, including chromosome 9 orphons, because counts were too low. A further reported finding was that TCR beta sequences accurately predicted the HLA-A and HLA-B alleles for most subjects in the first cohort. Some IMGT-functional V segments, including TRBV6-2 and TRBV6-3, could not be distinguished by the 87-base-pair reads and were therefore excluded. A group of highly shared sequence variants was considered likely to be a technical artifact of the sequencing pipeline. The only immune exposure information available for the cohort was CMV serostatus. The study listed approximately 160 TCR beta chains as associated with cytomegalovirus. In vitro tests confirmed that a few of the cytomegalovirus-associated TCR beta chains recognize cytomegalovirus antigens. Strong co-occurrence of HLA alleles, especially DR and DQ, made assigning TCR associations to individual alleles difficult. Compared with equally common non-associated chains, HLA-associated TCR beta chains in a later analysis were more clonally expanded and had lower generation probabilities. Most TCR sequences were seen in very few donors, while some public TCRs were found in many individuals. Only TCR beta chains were sequenced in this cohort, and the absence of alpha or paired-chain data limited detectable features. According to a later genetic analysis, donors in an Asian-associated ancestry cluster had fewer N-insertions in productive TCRs than the roughly 700-donor mean. Because some donors lacked HLA typing at each locus, the association tests relied only on the typed subset. At a false discovery rate of 0.05, a later analysis linked under 20,000 TCR beta sequences to specific HLA alleles. In a later analysis, the rate of TCR association differed among HLA loci, with DRB1 alleles having the most associated TCRs and HLA-C alleles having the fewest. In a later analysis, most CMV-associated TCR beta chains were found to appear HLA-restricted, with HLA associations seemingly driven largely by CMV exposure. A later genetic analysis associated a missense DCLRE1C variant with V-gene and J-gene trimming of TCR beta chains, and an independent cohort replicated the association.

The cohort comprised 550 to 700 healthy bone marrow donors. All cohort members were sampled while nominally healthy, although unrecorded immune exposures were likely present. The donor tested CMV seronegative, placing the donor among the roughly 340 seronegative members of the cohort. Each donor provided a peripheral blood sample, and peripheral blood mononuclear cells were used for TCR beta sequencing. Genomic DNA extraction from the blood cell samples was performed with the Qiagen DNeasy Blood Extraction Kit. Per the germline V gene, MGHRA is the CDR1 and YSYEKL is the CDR2. Clipping removes 8 bases from V and 8 bases from J, with 10 as the unmatched junction base count. There are 15 amino acids in the CDR3, from cysteine to phenylalanine inclusive. Only the CDR3 DNA stays, 45 bases, in frame from base 1. Receptors were amplified or captured by the immunoSEQ multiplex PCR assay. A mixture of 60 forward primers for TCR Vbeta segments and 13 reverse primers for TCR Jbeta segments was used in the multiplex PCR. The CDR3 region of rearranged TCR beta genes was amplified from genomic DNA with a multiplex PCR assay. The amplified TCR beta libraries were sequenced on the Illumina HiSeq System as 87-base-pair reads. The source study handled its data this way. A later analysis tallied around 80 million unique TCR beta chains across the 700 or so repertoires, and some 10 million of those chains were shared by two or more donors. To remove PCR and sequencing errors, raw reads were error-corrected and collapsed into unique sequences using a nearest-neighbor algorithm that merged closely related sequences. V, D and J gene segments were assigned by aligning CDR3 sequences to IMGT reference sequences. Each retained sequence needed at least a six-nucleotide match to both a V gene segment and a J gene segment. Rearrangements were called productive when the CDR3 lacked stop codons and stayed in frame with V and J; all others were non-productive. CDR3 was defined according to IMGT convention as the region running from the second conserved V-encoded cysteine to the conserved J-encoded phenylalanine. Sequences without an unambiguous match to a single V gene segment were excluded from the earlier analysis of 587 of the donors. In an earlier analysis of approximately 560 of the donors, a V segment was called functional when productive rearrangements were above 56.7%, and segregating when the standard deviation between donors exceeded 5%. A statistical classification framework was built to diagnose cytomegalovirus status from the catalog of TCR beta chain sequences. In a later analysis, TCR nucleotide sequences were compared against IMGT/GENE-DB human TR gene sequences so that V and J genes could be assigned. The TCRdist pipeline was used in a later analysis to assign CDR3 sequences and most-parsimonious VDJ recombination scenarios. In a later analysis, each TCR beta chain was defined by its CDR3 amino acid sequence together with its V-gene family, and reads without a unique V-gene family were excluded. A later analysis removed 450 to 600 highly shared, low-generation-probability nucleotide sequences to deal with suspected cross-contamination and a sequencing artifact. A later analysis calculated a clonal expansion index for each public chain from normalized within-repertoire ranks of inferred template counts. In a later analysis, generation probabilities were computed using a VDJ recombination model fitted to out-of-frame rearrangements, and the results were checked against IGoR. In a later analysis, TCR-TCR, TCR-HLA and TCR-CMV co-occurrence was scored with hypergeometric tests, and a repertoire-size bias correction was applied to TCR pairs. False discovery rates were estimated in a later analysis by permuting HLA or CMV assignments 20 times. A later analysis grouped co-occurring TCRs with DBSCAN, adding TCRdist sequence similarity when clustering within HLA-allele-positive subsets. Co-occurrence clustering excluded repertoires with fewer than 30,000 or more than 120,000 public chains, plus five with anomalous nucleotide sharing. TCRdb limited this immuneACCESS table to in-frame rearrangements with V and J called. A share of clones is missing; checked studies link under half to unresolved V genes, and the rest is unexplained. That table gives V, J and clone size, and the DNA gave D and trimming. The table for this sample lists some 150,000 clones; 62% of them were counted only once. Just under 3% of the sample is in the top ten clones.

A note on this clone: Its antigen is unknown. No base qualities exist here, and no much larger clone lies one base off it.

The sequencing input was PBMCs. The TCR was taken from a man aged 35 to 55 in good health and CMV-seronegative. Rearrangement joined TRBV4-1 to TRBJ2-1, and 12 junctional nucleotides match TRBD2. In nucleotides, the sequence is TGCGCCAGCGGCCCTAGCGGGAGGGCCAGTGATGAGCAGTTCTTC. The resulting protein is CASGPSGRASDEQFF.